The 2 T cell receptor beta chains given below trace back to one sample, sequenced in a study of T cells in Graves' hyperthyroidism and ophthalmopathy. Amplification of TCR beta CDR3 regions was performed using RNA transcripts as template. Initially, a first-round RT-PCR of the TCR CDR3 employed the HTBI primer set. TCRdb re-called the multiplex PCR reads with MiXCR, one entry per CDR3 protein. The table lists around 350,000 distinct CDR3 sequences, 15% to 19% of them singletons. Source material: blood. Receptor source: a woman younger than 35 with Graves' hyperthyroidism that later progressed to Graves' ophthalmopathy.

The chain combines TRBV7-9 with TRBJ1-1, with TRBD1 identical over 7 bases. Germline lookup yields CDR1 SEHNR and CDR2 FQNEAQ (reference sequence). The CDR3 has 13 amino acids. The V and J ends lost 1 base and 8 bases, in that order; junction bases with no gene match: 4. The chain's CDR3 is CASSLGGGLEAFF. The CDR3 DNA reads as TGTGCCAGCAGCTTAGGAGGGGGCCTCGAAGCTTTCTTT. The variable domain in full, with the rest retrieved from reference TRBV7-9 and TRBJ1-1, is DTGVSQNPRHKITKRGQNVTFRCDPISEHNRLYWYRQTLGQGPEFLTYFQNEAQLEKSRLLSDRFSAERPKGSFSTLEIQRTEQGDSAMYLCASSLGGGLEAFFGQGTRLTVV.

This clonotype has only one observation. The germline gene is not matched at one end of the junction; a read error may be the cause. The rearrangement uses TRBV6-2 or TRBV6-3 and TRBJ2-2; possibly TRBD1 or TRBD2 for D (5 bases each). Looked up from germline, CDR1 is MNHEY and CDR2 is SVGEGT. The length of the CDR3 is 14 residues. CDR3 nucleotides: TGTGTCAGCAGTGACGTGAGGGGATACGGGGAGCTGTTTTTT. Translating gives CVSSDVRGYGELFF.